A selection of T cell receptor beta chains follows, all from one sample in a study of blood T cell repertoires in COVID-19. Method: immunoSEQ multiplex PCR; TCRdb's copy keeps in-frame clones and lacks some. The sample yields just over 95,000 clones, 82% seen once. The sequenced material came from peripheral blood. The receptors derive from a man older than 75 with acute or convalescent COVID-19. Each CDR3 is given with its conserved first and last residue. The order of the fields is D gene, V gene, clone size, J gene, CDR3 protein, CDR3 DNA. The D gene is left open where the match is weak. For some rows the clone size is stated as once, few or many, or as a class when expanded; others skip it.

NA	TRBV7-9	NA	TRBJ2-1	CASSPRLNEQFF	TGTGCCAGCAGCCCCCGACTCAATGAGCAGTTCTTC
TRBD2	TRBV5-1	NA	TRBJ2-1	CASSARTAGGNEQFF	TGCGCCAGCAGCGCACGTACAGCGGGGGGCAATGAGCAGTTCTTC
NA	TRBV14	NA	TRBJ1-2	CASSPGEYGYTF	TGTGCCAGCAGTCCAGGGGAGTATGGCTACACCTTC
TRBD1	TRBV15	few	TRBJ2-6	CATSPRTGGSGANVLTF	TGTGCCACCAGCCCTCGGACAGGGGGCTCTGGGGCCAACGTCCTGACTTTC
TRBD1	TRBV19	once	TRBJ1-6	CASSISGTGVSPLHF	TGTGCCAGTAGTATCTCCGGGACAGGGGTCTCACCCCTCCACTTT
TRBD1	TRBV9	once	TRBJ2-5	CASSVWGQGFETQYF	TGTGCCAGCAGCGTATGGGGACAGGGGTTCGAGACCCAGTACTTC
NA	TRBV9	NA	TRBJ2-3	CASSPQSGPTDTQYF	TGTGCCAGCAGCCCGCAGAGCGGGCCCACAGATACGCAGTATTTT
TRBD1	TRBV2	few	TRBJ1-2	CASSRQGQTNYGYTF	TGTGCCAGCAGTAGACAGGGGCAGACTAACTATGGCTACACCTTC
NA	TRBV6-5	NA	TRBJ2-7	CASTRGGGVYEQYF	TGTGCCAGCACCCGGGGCGGCGGGGTCTACGAGCAGTACTTC
NA	TRBV28	NA	TRBJ1-1	CASNLRGSGVSTEAFF	TGTGCCAGCAACCTCCGAGGCTCGGGGGTTTCCACTGAAGCTTTCTTT
TRBD1	TRBV7-2	once	TRBJ2-3	CASSSGQKGENTQYF	TGTGCCAGCAGCTCGGGACAGAAAGGGGAGAATACGCAGTATTTT
NA	TRBV6-5	NA	TRBJ1-2	CASTIRGGAGYTF	TGTGCCAGCACCATCCGGGGGGGGGCTGGCTACACCTTC
NA	TRBV6-2/TRBV6-3	once	TRBJ1-2	CASSTQGRSGYTF	TGTGCCAGCAGCACCCAGGGAAGGTCTGGCTACACCTTC
TRBD1	TRBV30	once	TRBJ2-7	CACLNRDRGAYEQYF	TGTGCCTGTTTAAACCGGGACAGGGGTGCCTACGAGCAGTACTTC
NA	TRBV11-2	NA	TRBJ2-2	CASSPMGRNTGELFF	TGTGCCAGCAGCCCCATGGGCAGAAACACCGGGGAGCTGTTTTTT
NA	TRBV28	NA	TRBJ1-2	CASSLPGNGYTF	TGTGCCAGCAGTTTACCGGGGAATGGCTACACCTTC
TRBD1	TRBV9	NA	TRBJ1-2	CASSVEGQGDYGYTF	TGTGCCAGCAGCGTAGAGGGACAGGGGGATTATGGCTACACCTTC
NA	TRBV28	NA	TRBJ1-1	CASSLRRLNTEAFF	TGTGCCAGCAGTTTAAGGAGGTTGAACACTGAAGCTTTCTTT
NA	TRBV6-5	NA	TRBJ1-6	CASSYEWNLWSSPLHF	TGTGCCAGCAGTTACGAGTGGAACCTTTGGAGCTCACCCCTCCACTTT
NA	TRBV28	once	TRBJ1-3	CASSLAGVGNTIYF	TGTGCCAGCAGTTTAGCAGGGGTCGGAAACACCATATATTTT
TRBD1	TRBV9	NA	TRBJ2-7	CASSPRQGALYEQYF	TGTGCCAGCAGCCCTCGACAGGGGGCGCTTTACGAGCAGTACTTC
NA	TRBV6-5	NA	TRBJ1-5	CASSRQDNQPQHF	TGTGCCAGCAGTAGACAGGACAATCAGCCCCAGCATTTT
TRBD1	TRBV12-3/TRBV12-4	NA	TRBJ2-7	CASSGDSIYEQYF	TGTGCCAGCAGTGGGGACAGCATCTACGAGCAGTACTTC
NA	TRBV5-1	NA	TRBJ2-2	CASSLSVTGELFF	TGCGCCAGCAGCCTTAGCGTCACCGGGGAGCTGTTTTTT
NA	TRBV15	few	TRBJ2-1	CATSRVHANNEQFF	TGTGCCACCAGCAGAGTTCATGCGAACAATGAGCAGTTCTTC
NA	TRBV27	NA	TRBJ1-1	CASSSLYQRRGEEAFF	TGTGCCAGCAGTTCCCTATATCAGCGGCGAGGTGAAGAAGCTTTCTTT
TRBD2	TRBV7-2	NA	TRBJ2-6	CASSLERGAGANVLTF	TGTGCCAGCAGCTTAGAGCGGGGGGCTGGGGCCAACGTCCTGACTTTC
NA	TRBV30	NA	TRBJ1-5	CAWSGQPVLRNQPQHF	TGTGCCTGGAGTGGACAGCCTGTGCTTCGGAATCAGCCCCAGCATTTT
NA	TRBV19	NA	TRBJ2-7	CASKATGAYEQYF	TGTGCCAGTAAGGCGACAGGAGCCTACGAGCAGTACTTC
TRBD1	TRBV10-1	NA	TRBJ2-5	CASRASGTGGETQYF	TGCGCCAGCAGAGCCTCCGGGACAGGGGGAGAGACCCAGTACTTC
TRBD2	TRBV19	NA	TRBJ2-3	CASSTSGGTDTQYF	TGTGCCAGCTCGACTAGCGGGGGTACAGATACGCAGTATTTT
TRBD1	TRBV7-9	NA	TRBJ1-1	CASSRTGTGKTEAFF	TGTGCCAGCAGCCGTACCGGGACAGGGAAAACTGAAGCTTTCTTT
TRBD2	TRBV9	NA	TRBJ2-1	CASSVFGKREHIYNEQFF	TGTGCCAGCAGCGTGTTCGGGAAGCGGGAACATATCTACAATGAGCAGTTCTTC
NA	TRBV4-3	NA	TRBJ2-7	CASSQGLGPHLEGGEQYF	TGCGCCAGCAGCCAAGGATTAGGGCCGCATCTGGAGGGAGGCGAGCAGTACTTC
NA	TRBV7-8	NA	TRBJ2-1	CASSLGDFRSYNEQFF	TGTGCCAGCAGCTTAGGAGACTTCCGCTCCTACAATGAGCAGTTCTTC
NA	TRBV5-1	NA	TRBJ2-1	CASSPRPYNEQFF	TGCGCCAGCAGCCCTAGGCCCTACAATGAGCAGTTCTTC
NA	TRBV5-4	few	TRBJ1-2	CASSPRDISGYTF	TGTGCCAGCAGCCCCCGGGACATCTCTGGCTACACCTTC
TRBD2	TRBV6-5	NA	TRBJ2-3	CASSPGLVQDTQYF	TGTGCCAGCAGTCCCGGACTAGTTCAAGATACGCAGTATTTT
TRBD1	TRBV7-2	NA	TRBJ2-2	CASSLSGTGGSGELFF	TGTGCCAGCAGCTTATCTGGGACAGGGGGCTCCGGGGAGCTGTTTTTT
TRBD1	TRBV4-3	NA	TRBJ1-2	CASSIRQGAGYGYTF	TGCGCCAGCAGCATCCGACAGGGGGCTGGCTATGGCTACACCTTC
NA	TRBV28	NA	TRBJ2-7	CASGEGQLYEQYF	TGTGCCAGCGGGGAAGGACAGCTCTACGAGCAGTACTTC
TRBD1	TRBV10-3	NA	TRBJ2-2	CAISGQGQEFGELFF	TGTGCCATCAGTGGCCAAGGACAGGAGTTCGGGGAGCTGTTTTTT
NA	TRBV3-1/TRBV3-2	NA	TRBJ1-1	CASSPPPGGMNTEAFF	TGTGCCAGCAGCCCTCCACCGGGGGGGATGAACACTGAAGCTTTCTTT
TRBD2	TRBV6-2/TRBV6-3	NA	TRBJ2-7	CASSGTSGSLREQYF	TGTGCCAGCAGTGGGACTAGCGGGAGTTTACGCGAGCAGTACTTC
NA	TRBV5-8	once	TRBJ1-4	CASSNGTPGLLKLFF	TGTGCCAGCAGCAACGGGACTCCCGGGCTGTTAAAACTGTTTTTT
TRBD2	TRBV11-2	NA	TRBJ2-5	CASSLGRSGSQETQYF	TGTGCCAGCAGCTTAGGAAGGAGCGGGAGCCAAGAGACCCAGTACTTC
TRBD2	TRBV3-1/TRBV3-2	NA	TRBJ2-7	CASSHHVGLAGLFSYEQYF	TGTGCCAGCAGCCACCATGTCGGACTAGCGGGACTCTTCTCCTACGAGCAGTACTTC
NA	TRBV6-5	NA	TRBJ1-2	CASSYSIDRGGYTF	TGTGCCAGCAGTTACTCGATTGACAGAGGAGGCTACACCTTC
TRBD1	TRBV10-3	NA	TRBJ2-7	CATGQGASYEQYF	TGTGCCACCGGACAGGGGGCCTCCTACGAGCAGTACTTC
TRBD1	TRBV30	NA	TRBJ1-4	CAWRRQGFNEKLFF	TGTGCCTGGCGCCGACAGGGATTTAATGAAAAACTGTTTTTT
NA	TRBV9	NA	TRBJ1-2	CASSARGRDYGYTF	TGTGCCAGCAGCGCCCGGGGGAGGGACTATGGCTACACCTTC
TRBD1	TRBV18	NA	TRBJ1-1	CASSPRQGANTEAFF	TGTGCCAGCTCACCAAGACAGGGGGCGAACACTGAAGCTTTCTTT
TRBD1	TRBV5-1	few	TRBJ1-5	CASSLSGGINQPQHF	TGCGCCAGCAGCTTGTCAGGGGGCATCAATCAGCCCCAGCATTTT
TRBD1	TRBV9	few	TRBJ1-1	CASSVTGVTTEAFF	TGTGCCAGCAGCGTGACAGGGGTAACCACTGAAGCTTTCTTT